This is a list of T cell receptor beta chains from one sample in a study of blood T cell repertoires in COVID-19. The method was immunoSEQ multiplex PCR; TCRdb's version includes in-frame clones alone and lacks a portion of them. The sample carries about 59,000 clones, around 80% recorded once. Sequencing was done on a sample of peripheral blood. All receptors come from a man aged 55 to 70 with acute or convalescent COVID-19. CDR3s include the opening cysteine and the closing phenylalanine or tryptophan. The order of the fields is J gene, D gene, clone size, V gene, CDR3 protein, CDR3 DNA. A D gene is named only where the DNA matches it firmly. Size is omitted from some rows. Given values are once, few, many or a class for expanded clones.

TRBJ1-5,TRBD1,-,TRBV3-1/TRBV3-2,CASSQLTGANQPQHF,TGTGCCAGCAGCCAACTCACAGGGGCCAATCAGCCCCAGCATTTT
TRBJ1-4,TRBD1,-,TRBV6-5,CASRGTGAANEKLFF,TGTGCCAGCAGAGGGACAGGGGCAGCTAATGAAAAACTGTTTTTT
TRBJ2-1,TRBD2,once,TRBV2,CASRAGTSGRTAQFF,TGTGCCAGCAGAGCCGGGACTAGCGGGAGGACGGCGCAGTTCTTC
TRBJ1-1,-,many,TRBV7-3,CASSRGARTEAFF,TGTGCCAGCTCCCGTGGGGCACGGACTGAAGCTTTCTTT
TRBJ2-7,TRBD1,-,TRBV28,CASGQVQQYF,TGTGCCAGCGGACAGGTCCAGCAGTACTTC
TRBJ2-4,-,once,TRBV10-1,CASLITGRCGIQYF,TGCGCCAGCCTCATAACTGGGCGTTGTGGCATTCAGTACTTC
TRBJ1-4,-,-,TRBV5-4,CASSFRVGEKLFF,TGTGCCAGCAGCTTCAGGGTAGGGGAAAAACTGTTTTTT
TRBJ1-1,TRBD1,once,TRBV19,CASSLTGPTEAFF,TGTGCCAGTAGTCTGACAGGGCCGACTGAAGCTTTCTTT
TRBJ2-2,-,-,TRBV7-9,CASSSPGREYTGELFF,TGTGCCAGCAGCTCCCCCGGCAGGGAATACACCGGGGAGCTGTTTTTT
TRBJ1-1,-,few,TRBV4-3,CASSQGPLEGNTEAFF,TGCGCCAGCAGCCAAGGCCCTCTAGAGGGCAACACTGAAGCTTTCTTT
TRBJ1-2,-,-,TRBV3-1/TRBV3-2,CASRETVVGDYGYTF,TGTGCCAGCAGGGAGACAGTAGTCGGCGACTATGGCTACACCTTC
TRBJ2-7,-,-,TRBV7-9,CASSSPRGTHEQYF,TGTGCCAGCAGCTCCCCCCGGGGTACCCACGAGCAGTACTTC
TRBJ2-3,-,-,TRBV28,CASRPLVVGTDTQYF,TGTGCCAGCAGGCCACTAGTTGTTGGCACAGATACGCAGTATTTT
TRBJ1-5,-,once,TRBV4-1,CASSPLGESNQPQHF,TGCGCCAGCAGCCCCTTAGGGGAAAGCAATCAGCCCCAGCATTTT
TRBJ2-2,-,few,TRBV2,CASSEEHTGELFF,TGTGCCAGCAGTGAAGAGCACACCGGGGAGCTGTTTTTT
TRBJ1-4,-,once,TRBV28,CASSPPRGASYEKLFF,TGTGCCAGCAGTCCTCCCCGCGGAGCGAGCTATGAAAAACTGTTTTTT
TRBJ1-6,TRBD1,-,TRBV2,CASGNRGDSPLHF,TGTGCCAGCGGTAACAGGGGGGATTCACCCCTCCACTTT
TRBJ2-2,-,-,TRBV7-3,CASSLSFNTGELFF,TGTGCCAGCAGCCTTAGCTTTAACACCGGGGAGCTGTTTTTT
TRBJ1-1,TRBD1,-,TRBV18,CASSPDRGSEAFF,TGTGCCAGCTCACCCGACAGGGGGTCTGAAGCTTTCTTT
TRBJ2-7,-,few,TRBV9,CASSVSPGAYEQYF,TGTGCCAGCAGCGTCTCCCCAGGGGCCTACGAGCAGTACTTC
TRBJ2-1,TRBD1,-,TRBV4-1,CASSTGQGSSYNEQFF,TGCGCCAGCAGCACAGGACAGGGGTCATCCTACAATGAGCAGTTCTTC
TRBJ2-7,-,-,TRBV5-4,CASSLAGLAYEQYF,TGTGCCAGCAGCTTGGCCGGTTTGGCCTACGAGCAGTACTTC
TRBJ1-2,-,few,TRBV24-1,CATSERAPGGYGYTF,TGTGCCACCAGTGAGCGGGCCCCTGGTGGCTATGGCTACACCTTC